This record looks at one T cell receptor (beta chain) sequence and its context. Sequenced by immunoSEQ multiplex PCR; TCRdb stores in-frame clones only, minus some. The sample consists of roughly 240,000 clones, less than 90% of them appearing once. These data are taken from a study of blood T cell repertoires in COVID-19. Sequencing was performed on peripheral blood. This TCR was recovered from a man in his sixties who had recovered from COVID-19.

CDR3 protein: CASSLDVPGLAGGQYEQYF. As DNA, the CDR3 is TGTGCCAGCAGCTTGGACGTCCCGGGACTAGCGGGAGGGCAGTACGAGCAGTACTTC. The chain links TRBV5-6 to TRBJ2-7; 16 bases match TRBD2. Trimming removed 0 bases from V and 4 bases from J; junction bases left unmatched: 10. This CDR3 has 19 residues. The V gene's germline CDR1 is SGHDT and CDR2 YYEEEE.